One and the same sample provided the 26 T cell receptor beta chains below, sequenced in a study of CD8 T cells in Susac syndrome (dated by TCRdb to the late 2010s). The method behind the library was the immunoSEQ multiplex PCR assay. RNA was extracted using the RNeasy kit, and roughly 0.5 to 1 microgram was reverse transcribed with random hexamers. The raw public data were reprocessed by TCRdb itself: fastp quality trimming at Q25, MiXCR clonotype calling, in-frame beta chains only. CDR3 protein duplicates are merged, each entry listing the most common genes and DNA. This sample gives fewer than 250,000 distinct CDR3 sequences in total; 92% of them show up just once. The biggest ten clones account for around 0.14% of the sample. Material: CD8+ T cells from PBMCs. These TCRs come from a human donor with multiple sclerosis.

The DNA of the CDR3 is TGTGCCAGCGGGCTAAACTCTCGCAACACTGAAGCTTTCTTT. Amino acids: CASGLNSRNTEAFF. V and J are TRBV6-5 and TRBJ1-1; D is unresolved. There are 14 residues in the CDR3. CDR1 and CDR2 from the germline V gene are MNHEY and SVGAGI. The V end was cut by 8 bases, the J end by 2 bases, with 15 bases between.

The count of this clonotype is one. V and J are TRBV27 and TRBJ1-2, with TRBD1 matching 10 bases. The trim removed 3 bases at V and 4 bases at J, leaving 5 bases unmatched. The CDR3 has 15 amino acids. CDR1 is MNHEY, CDR2 SMNVEV, per germline (reference sequence). In nucleotides, the CDR3 is TGTGCCAGCAGTTTCGTGACAGGGGGCTCCTATGGCTACACCTTC. Protein: CASSFVTGGSYGYTF.

This sequence joins TRBV20-1 and TRBJ2-5; maybe TRBD2 (6 bases). The CDR3 is 15 amino acids. Germline V CDR1 and CDR2: DFQATT, SNEGSKA (reference sequence). The ends were cut back, 1 base at V and 4 bases at J, with 16 bases in the middle. This CDR3 is CSARGDGRQLETQYF. Written as DNA, the CDR3 is TGCAGTGCTAGAGGGGACGGGAGACAGCTAGAGACCCAGTACTTC.

The CDR3 nucleotides read TGTGCCTTGATTTGGACAGGCGGAGATTTCCGCGGAAACACCATATATTTT. Translating gives CALIWTGGDFRGNTIYF. The chain recombines TRBV30 with TRBJ1-3, with 7 bases lining up with TRBD1. V trimming: 7 bases; J trimming: 4 bases; junction bases outside the gene matches: 19. The germline gives CDR1 GTSNPN, CDR2 SVGIG (reference sequence). The CDR3 runs 17 residues.

The chain uses TRBV6-1 and TRBJ1-2, with D maybe TRBD1 (5 bases). The V and J ends lost 0 bases and 4 bases respectively, with 15 bases between them. Looked up from germline, CDR1 is MNHNS and CDR2 is SASEGT. The CDR3 is 16 amino acids. CDR3 sequence (DNA): TGTGCCAGCAGTGAAGCCGCGGGCGGGGGGTCCTATGGCTACACCTTC. This translates into CASSEAAGGGSYGYTF.

The chain employs TRBV20-1 and TRBJ2-7, with 10 bases that match TRBD2. V shed 6 bases and J 5 bases; nucleotides not matched to a gene: 7. The CDR3 contains 13 residues. Germline CDR1 reads DFQATT; CDR2 reads SNEGSKA (reference sequence). The CDR3 DNA follows: TGCAGTGCCTCTAGCGGGAGTGGGAACGAGCAGTACTTC. Translated, it gives CSASSGSGNEQYF.

The chain combines TRBV3-1 with TRBJ2-2; 9 bases align to TRBD2. The V gene end was trimmed by 2 bases and the J gene end by 6 bases; junction bases not matched to a gene: 4. The CDR3 consists of 15 residues. Germline CDR1 reads LGHDT; CDR2 reads YNNKEL (reference sequence). The CDR3 loop is CASSQPSGISGELFF. The CDR3 DNA is TGTGCCAGCAGCCAACCTAGCGGGATCTCCGGGGAGCTGTTTTTT.

The J gene is TRBJ2-1, the V gene TRBV4-2; D gene uncertain. The CDR3 length is 16 residues. Germline CDR1 reads LGHNA; CDR2 reads YNFKEQ. The V and J ends lost 5 bases and 10 bases respectively, with 24 bases between them. CDR3 coding DNA: TGTGCCAGCAGCGATCTAAAGGTACGGACCTTCTCGGAGCAGTTCTTC. Translation gives CASSDLKVRTFSEQFF.

This clonotype was counted only a few times. The rearrangement links TRBV5-4 to TRBJ2-7; TRBD1 or TRBD2 may be the D gene (5 bases each). The germline V gene has CDR1 SGHNT and CDR2 YYREEE (reference sequence). V shed 4 bases and J shed 6 bases, with 8 bases lying between them. CDR3 length equals 11 residues. CDR3 sequence reads: CASSRGSEQYF. In nucleotides, the CDR3 is TGTGCCAGCAGCCGGGGCAGCGAGCAGTACTTC. The full variable domain, rest sourced from reference TRBV5-4 and TRBJ2-7, is ETGVTQSPTHLIKTRGQQVTLRCSSQSGHNTVSWYQQALGQGPQFIFQYYREEENGRGNFPPRFSGLQFPNYSSELNVNALELDDSALYLCASSRGSEQYFGPGTRLTVT.

The V and J genes are TRBV9 and TRBJ2-1; D not resolved. Trimming pared 0 bases from V and 0 bases from J, leaving 4 bases between. Germline CDR1 SGDLS, CDR2 YYNGEE. The CDR3 loop spans 14 amino acids. DNA for the CDR3: TGTGCCAGCAGCGTAGGGGACTCCTACAATGAGCAGTTCTTC. This sequence encodes CASSVGDSYNEQFF.

This chain connects TRBV30 to TRBJ1-1; D may be TRBD1 (5 bases). The germline V and J ends were trimmed by 2 bases and 3 bases, with 10 bases remaining between them. The length of the CDR3 is 13 residues. The germline V gene has CDR1 GTSNPN and CDR2 SVGIG (reference sequence). CDR3 sequence: CAWSPGSHTEAFF. As DNA, the CDR3 is TGTGCCTGGAGTCCAGGGTCCCACACTGAAGCTTTCTTT. The complete variable domain, with remaining parts taken from reference TRBV30 and TRBJ1-1, reads SQTIHQWPATLVQPVGSPLSLECTVEGTSNPNLYWYRQAAGRGLQLLFYSVGIGQISSEVPQNLSASRPQDRQFILSSKKLLLSDSGFYLCAWSPGSHTEAFFGQGTRLTVV.

This chain uses TRBV4-3 with TRBJ1-4; D not resolved. CDR1 LGHNA and CDR2 YSLEER come from the germline V gene. V was clipped by 1 base and J by 14 bases, with 8 bases between them. The CDR3 spans 11 residues. The CDR3 here is CASSQGGELFF. The DNA of the CDR3 is TGCGCCAGCAGCCAAGGGGGAGAGCTGTTTTTT.

The V call is TRBV9, the J call TRBJ1-1; maybe TRBD1 (6 bases). CDR3 length equals 16 residues. Between the trimmed V and J ends, which lost 4 bases and 7 bases, there was a span of 23 bases. CDR1 is SGDLS and CDR2 is YYNGEE in the germline V gene. CDR3 DNA: TGTGCCAGCAGCAATCCTGACCGGGACACCAGGGATGAAGCTTTCTTT. It translates to CASSNPDRDTRDEAFF.

About this clonotype: At one of its ends the junction is not consistent with the germline gene, which may arise from a read error. The rearrangement links TRBV23-1 to TRBJ1-1; no firm D call. TRBV23-1 is classed as an ORF, of uncertain function. The CDR3 contains 14 residues. The CDR3: CASSRPYMNTGAFF. The CDR3 DNA is TGCGCCAGCAGTCGACCTTACATGAACACTGGAGCTTTCTTT.

This clonotype was detected once. The V call is TRBV24-1, the J call TRBJ2-1; D may be TRBD2 (6 bases). The V end was cut by 6 bases, the J end by 3 bases, with 8 bases between. CDR1 and CDR2 (germline): KGHDR, SFDVKD. This CDR3 spans 13 amino acids. The CDR3 spells CATSPGDYNEQFF. The CDR3 nucleotides are TGTGCCACCAGTCCGGGGGACTACAATGAGCAGTTCTTC.

The chain has TRBV5-4 and TRBJ2-7; D is uncertain. This CDR3 has 15 residues. V dropped 3 bases and J dropped 2 bases, with 15 bases sitting between them. In germline, CDR1 is SGHNT, CDR2 YYREEE (reference sequence). The CDR3 DNA follows: TGTGCCAGCAGCTCCCACCCCCACCTAGCCTACGAGCAGTACTTC. This encodes CASSSHPHLAYEQYF.

For the CDR3, the DNA is TGCGCCAGCAGCTTGTGGGGAGACACTGAAGCTTTCTTT. Translating it yields CASSLWGDTEAFF. The chain couples TRBV5-1 to TRBJ1-1, with D unclear. V gave up 1 base and J gave up 3 bases, with 7 bases separating them. Germline lookup yields CDR1 SGHRS and CDR2 YFSETQ. CDR3 length: 13 residues.

This chain's CDR3 is CASSLPSGKGNEQFF. The DNA for the CDR3 is TGTGCCAGCAGCTTGCCTAGCGGGAAGGGCAATGAGCAGTTCTTC. The chain links TRBV5-6 to TRBJ2-1; 9 nucleotides agree with TRBD2. The germline gives CDR1 SGHDT, CDR2 YYEEEE. The CDR3 spans 15 residues. The V segment lost 1 base and the J segment 6 bases; nucleotides outside the gene matches: 5. The full variable domain, rest sourced from reference TRBV5-6 and TRBJ2-1, is DAGVTQSPTHLIKTRGQQVTLRCSPKSGHDTVSWYQQALGQGPQFIFQYYEEEERQRGNFPDRFSGHQFPNYSSELNVNALLLGDSALYLCASSLPSGKGNEQFFGPGTRLTVL.

This chain joins TRBV6-4 and TRBJ2-1, with a tentative D call TRBD1 (5 bases). V was shortened by 0 bases and J by 11 bases, with 11 bases between the two germline ends. This CDR3 comprises 13 residues. Germline V gene sequence: CDR1 MRHNA, CDR2 SNTAGT. This CDR3 reads CASSDSGHPKQFF. The DNA for the CDR3 is TGTGCCAGCAGTGACTCGGGGCACCCCAAGCAGTTCTTC.

This sequence joins TRBV6-1 and TRBJ2-6; 8 bases line up with TRBD1. Germline trimming cut 5 bases from V and 2 bases from J; bases unmatched to any gene: 5. The CDR3 is 16 amino acids. Germline V gene data show CDR1 as MNHNS and CDR2 as SASEGT. The CDR3 protein is CASSRTGPAGANVLTF. In DNA, the CDR3 is TGTGCCAGCAGTAGGACAGGGCCTGCTGGGGCCAACGTCCTGACTTTC.

The chain couples TRBV27 to TRBJ2-2; 13 positions match TRBD2. V lost 6 bases, J lost 6 bases, and 10 bases stayed unmatched. Germline CDR1 MNHEY, CDR2 SMNVEV (reference sequence). The length of the CDR3 is 17 residues. CDR3 coding DNA: TGTGCCAGCAGCGCACCCGGACTAGCGGGGGCTGCCGGGGAGCTGTTTTTT. Amino acid sequence: CASSAPGLAGAAGELFF.

This clonotype came up once. CDR3 DNA sequence: TGTGCCAGCAGGGACCCTACAGGAGTAGCCAGCAATGAGCAGTTCTTC. It specifies CASRDPTGVASNEQFF. The chain couples TRBV6-1 to TRBJ2-1; D perhaps matches TRBD1 (5 bases). Germline V gives CDR1 MNHNS, CDR2 SASEGT. The CDR3 runs to 16 residues. Trimming took 6 bases from V and 6 from J, leaving 21 bases between them.

The chain has TRBV4-1 and TRBJ2-2; D is perhaps TRBD1 or TRBD2 (7 bases each). The CDR3 length is 15 residues. Trimming left V 5 bases short and J 5 bases short, with 15 bases between. Per the germline V gene, CDR1 is MGHRA and CDR2 is YSYEKL. The CDR3 nucleotides read TGCGCCAGCAGCTCCTACAGGGGAGGGACCGGGGAGCTGTTTTTT. Translated: CASSSYRGGTGELFF.

The V gene is TRBV3-1, the J gene TRBJ2-7; 7 nucleotides align to TRBD1. The CDR3 runs to 14 residues. The junction had 6 bases not matched to a gene; V was cut back by 4 bases and J by 3 bases. Germline assignment: CDR1 LGHDT and CDR2 YNNKEL (reference sequence). The DNA for the CDR3 is TGTGCCAGCAGCCTAATCCGGGACAGCTACGAGCAGTACTTC. It translates to CASSLIRDSYEQYF.

V gene TRBV19 combines with J gene TRBJ1-2, with a tentative D call TRBD1 (5 bases). CDR1 is LNHDA, CDR2 SQIVND, per germline (reference sequence). The CDR3 has 13 residues. The V and J ends lost 2 bases and 4 bases respectively, with 8 bases between them. CDR3: CASSISGSYGYTF. The CDR3 DNA reads TGTGCCAGTAGTATATCAGGGAGCTATGGCTACACCTTC.

The chain links TRBV11-2 to TRBJ1-1; 8 nucleotides agree with TRBD1. Trimming cost V 4 bases and J 10 bases; bases outside gene matches: 23. The germline V gene has CDR1 SGHAT and CDR2 FQNNGV. CDR3 size: 18 residues. The CDR3 sequence is CASSSPRGPRGRRGVAFF. The DNA for the CDR3 is TGTGCCAGCAGCTCCCCGCGAGGGCCCAGGGGGCGGAGAGGGGTAGCTTTCTTT.